These 13 T cell receptor beta chains were all obtained from the same sample, sequenced in a study of CD8+CD57+ T cells in acquired aplastic anemia. It was genomic DNA that served as the template for profiling TCR beta VDJ and CDR3. TCRdb analysed the reads with MiXCR anew, one entry per CDR3 protein. The data show 98,000 or so distinct CDR3 sequences, roughly 50% seen once. The sample consisted of sorted CD4+, CD8+, or CD8+CD57+ T cells (not recorded which) from PBMCs. Source of these receptors: a human donor in good health, serving as a control.

The CDR3 DNA reads TGTGCCAGCAGTAGAAAGCCCGATGAGCAGTTCTTC. It translates to CASSRKPDEQFF. The chain uses TRBV7-8 and TRBJ2-1; D is ambiguous. The CDR3 spans 12 residues. Germline V gene data show CDR1 as SGHVS and CDR2 as FQNEAQ. Trimming took 6 bases from V and 8 from J, leaving 11 bases between them.

This chain joins TRBV15 and TRBJ2-1; no clear D. The CDR3 runs to 12 residues. Trimming left V 4 bases short and J 10 bases short, with 11 bases between. Per germline, CDR1 LNHNV and CDR2 YYDKDF (reference sequence). The CDR3 is CATSNGPAEQFF. The DNA of the CDR3 is TGTGCCACCAGCAACGGACCAGCCGAGCAGTTCTTC.

This clonotype was recorded a few times. V usage is TRBV6-1 and J usage is TRBJ1-2; D call uncertain. Between the trimmed V and J ends, which lost 4 bases and 6 bases, there was a span of 12 bases. The CDR3 is 13 amino acids. Germline values: CDR1 MNHNS, CDR2 SASEGT. CDR3 amino acids: CASSAVGINGYTF. Here the CDR3 DNA reads TGTGCCAGCAGTGCAGTGGGCATCAATGGCTACACCTTC.

DNA of the CDR3: TGCGCCAGCGGCTACGACGGGACACTCCAAGAGACCCAGTACTTC. Its protein product is CASGYDGTLQETQYF. This rearrangement joins TRBV5-1 to TRBJ2-5; TRBD1 is a possible D gene (6 bases). This CDR3 is built from 15 residues. Trimming shortened V by 7 bases and J by 1 base, and 17 bases separated the two germline ends. Germline values: CDR1 SGHRS, CDR2 YFSETQ.

The sample holds many counts of this clonotype. The genes are TRBV9 and TRBJ1-1; D not certain. The germline V gene has CDR1 SGDLS and CDR2 YYNGEE. This CDR3 has 14 residues. Trimming left V 0 bases short and J 1 base short, with 7 bases between. The CDR3 DNA reads TGTGCCAGCAGCGTAGATGGTGCGAACACTGAAGCTTTCTTT. Its protein is CASSVDGANTEAFF.

This chain links TRBV4-2 with TRBJ2-7, with 7 nucleotides matching TRBD2. The J segment lost 2 bases and the V segment lost 4 bases, leaving 14 bases of the junction unmatched. This CDR3 contains 17 residues. CDR1 is LGHNA and CDR2 is YNFKEQ in the germline V gene. CDR3 bases: TGTGCCAGCAGCCTGTCGAGAGGACTAGAAGCTACCTACGAGCAGTACTTC. Its protein is CASSLSRGLEATYEQYF.

This chain joins TRBV15 and TRBJ1-5, with 9 bases identical to TRBD1. Germline assignment: CDR1 LNHNV and CDR2 YYDKDF (reference sequence). Trimming cost V 1 base and J 4 bases; bases outside gene matches: 5. The CDR3 is 16 residues long. Here the CDR3 reads CATSRAGTGWNQPQHF. CDR3 nucleotides: TGTGCCACCAGCAGAGCCGGGACAGGGTGGAATCAGCCCCAGCATTTT.

V and J are TRBV7-7 and TRBJ1-1; D uncertain. The CDR3 runs 14 residues. Germline V gene data show CDR1 as SSHAT and CDR2 as FNYEAQ (reference sequence). CDR3 loop: CASLHGEVNTEAFF. The CDR3 region has the DNA TGTGCTAGCCTCCATGGGGAGGTGAACACTGAAGCTTTCTTT.

The V and J genes are TRBV24-1 and TRBJ2-5; the D gene is possibly TRBD2 (7 bases). CDR1 KGHDR and CDR2 SFDVKD come from the germline V gene. The V and J ends lost 4 bases and 2 bases respectively, with 13 bases between them. CDR3 length equals 15 residues. For the CDR3, the DNA is TGTGCCACCAGTGACCCTGCGGGGGCGCAAGAGACCCAGTACTTC. It specifies CATSDPAGAQETQYF.

This clonotype was found a few times. The chain couples TRBV6-1 to TRBJ2-3; tentatively, D is TRBD2 (5 bases). Looked up from germline, CDR1 is MNHNS and CDR2 is SASEGT. Trimming stripped 1 base from V and 2 bases from J, with 10 bases between. This CDR3 region has 15 residues. The CDR3 nucleotides are TGTGCCAGCAGTGAAGGAGCGGTGAACACAGATACGCAGTATTTT. Its translation is CASSEGAVNTDTQYF.

In the case of this clonotype: The germline gene is not matched at one end of the junction; a read error may be the cause. This chain links TRBV19 with TRBJ1-1, with TRBD1 identical over 8 bases. The CDR3 spans 13 residues. Germline loops: CDR1 LNHDA, CDR2 SQIVND (reference sequence). CDR3: CASSRQGPTGAFF. CDR3 DNA: TGTGCCAGTAGTAGACAGGGGCCCACTGGAGCTTTCTTT.

The chain couples TRBV20-1 to TRBJ2-3; 9 bases agree with TRBD1. Unmatched junction bases numbered 10, after V lost 6 bases and J lost 3 bases. Germline loops: CDR1 DFQATT, CDR2 SNEGSKA (reference sequence). The CDR3 has 15 amino acids. The CDR3 bases are TGCAGTGCAACCGCCGGGACAGGGCGGACAGATACGCAGTATTTT. Residues: CSATAGTGRTDTQYF.

Turning to this clonotype: The junction shows a germline mismatch at one end, possibly a read error. The J gene is TRBJ2-7, the V gene TRBV10-2; 8 bases agree with TRBD1. The CDR3 is 16 amino acids. Germline V CDR1 and CDR2: WSHSY, SAAADI. This chain's CDR3 is CASSGSTGGFYYEQYF. The CDR3 DNA follows: TGTGCCAGCAGTGGGTCTACAGGGGGGTTCTACTACGAGCAGTACTTC.